The 26 T cell receptor beta chains reported below all come from one sample, sequenced in a study of T cell responses to AZD1222 COVID-19 vaccine. Data came from immunoSEQ multiplex PCR; TCRdb stores just in-frame clones and leaves some out. The sample has 98,000 or so clones, about 90% seen once. The sequencing here drew on peripheral blood, taken 28 days after the second AZD1222 dose. These receptors were obtained from an adult who received the AZD1222 COVID-19 vaccine.

The chain has TRBV19 and TRBJ1-1; a weak D match, TRBD1 (6 bases). CDR1 is LNHDA, CDR2 SQIVND, per germline (reference sequence). V was shortened by 6 bases and J by 1 base, with 15 bases between the two germline ends. The CDR3 totals 15 residues. CDR3 coding DNA: TGTGCCAGTAGACGTGGGGGCAGGGAGAACACTGAAGCTTTCTTT. As protein: CASRRGGRENTEAFF.

The chain uses TRBV6-5 and TRBJ1-2; D gene ambiguous. CDR1 is MNHEY, CDR2 SVGAGI, per germline. V lost 0 bases to trimming and J lost 0 bases, with 5 bases between them. The CDR3 loop spans 14 amino acids. CDR3 protein: CASSYSTANYGYTF. The CDR3 region has the DNA TGTGCCAGCAGTTACTCGACGGCTAACTATGGCTACACCTTC.

The genes are TRBV6-4 and TRBJ2-6; D ambiguous. V gave up 2 bases and J gave up 0 bases, with 2 bases separating them. The CDR3 is 14 residues long. Germline V lookup: CDR1 MRHNA, CDR2 SNTAGT. The CDR3, as DNA: TGTGCCAGCAGTGACAACTCTGGGGCCAACGTCCTGACTTTC. Translation: CASSDNSGANVLTF.

V and J are TRBV20-1 and TRBJ1-1, with D maybe TRBD1 (5 bases). The CDR3 spans 14 residues. Trimming stripped 6 bases from V and 4 bases from J, with 18 bases between. Germline CDR1 is DFQATT and CDR2 is SNEGSKA (reference sequence). CDR3 bases: TGCAGTGCGAGTGAGGGGTCCCTTCGCACTGAAGCTTTCTTT. Protein product: CSASEGSLRTEAFF.

The J gene is TRBJ2-1, the V gene TRBV7-2; the D gene is possibly TRBD2 (5 bases). The CDR3 runs to 15 residues. The germline V gene encodes CDR1 SGHTA and CDR2 FQGNSA. V was cut by 8 bases and J by 3 bases, with 17 bases left in between. Written as DNA, the CDR3 is TGTGCCAGCGGCATCCTCGACGGAGGCTACAATGAGCAGTTCTTC. It specifies CASGILDGGYNEQFF.

This chain's CDR3 is CASSLGRGLEAFF. The DNA for the CDR3 is TGTGCCAGCAGCTTAGGAAGGGGGCTGGAAGCTTTCTTT. The gene calls are TRBV7-2 and TRBJ1-1, with 7 bases identical to TRBD1. Germline CDR1 SGHTA, CDR2 FQGNSA. Germline trimming cut 1 base from V and 8 bases from J; bases unmatched to any gene: 4. This CDR3 is 13 amino acids long. Supplemented by reference TRBV7-2 and TRBJ1-1, the full variable domain reads GAGVSQSPSNKVTEKGKDVELRCDPISGHTALYWYRQSLGQGLEFLIYFQGNSAPDKSGLPSDRFSAERTGGSVSTLTIQRTQQEDSAVYLCASSLGRGLEAFFGQGTRLTVV.

This chain joins TRBV15 and TRBJ1-1, with a tentative D call TRBD1 (5 bases). V lost 0 bases and J lost 0, with 8 bases in between. In germline, CDR1 is LNHNV, CDR2 YYDKDF (reference sequence). CDR3 length: 15 residues. The CDR3 loop is CATSRDLGVNTEAFF. Written as DNA, the CDR3 is TGTGCCACCAGCAGAGATCTGGGGGTGAACACTGAAGCTTTCTTT.

The J gene is TRBJ1-5, the V gene TRBV12-3 or TRBV12-4; the D is unclear. The CDR3 is 13 residues long. V shed 5 bases and J shed 5 bases, with 10 bases lying between them. The CDR3 DNA reads as TGTGCCAGCAGTCCCCGAGCCGATCAGCCCCAGCATTTT. Its protein product is CASSPRADQPQHF.

The chain recombines TRBV27 with TRBJ1-1; 11 nucleotides line up with TRBD1. V gave up 1 base and J gave up 6 bases; unmatched junction bases: 4. The CDR3 covers 15 residues. The germline gives CDR1 MNHEY, CDR2 SMNVEV (reference sequence). In DNA, the CDR3 is TGTGCCAGCAGTTTATACGCGGGACAGGGGGCTGAAGCTTTCTTT. Protein: CASSLYAGQGAEAFF.

The genes are TRBV30 and TRBJ2-5, with a weak D call TRBD1 (6 bases). The CDR3 contains 12 residues. Trimming removed 5 bases at V and 9 bases at J, with 16 bases between. Germline V gene lookup returns CDR1 GTSNPN and CDR2 SVGIG (reference sequence). In nucleotides, the CDR3 is TGTGCCTGGCAGGACGCAGCAGGGGCCCAGTACTTC. Amino acids: CAWQDAAGAQYF.

The chain employs TRBV11-3 and TRBJ2-1; D is ambiguous. Germline lookup yields CDR1 SGHNT and CDR2 YENEEA. V lost 5 bases and J lost 6, with 11 bases in between. The CDR3 totals 13 residues. CDR3 region: CASSRTQVNEQFF. DNA of the CDR3: TGTGCCAGCAGCCGAACCCAGGTCAATGAGCAGTTCTTC.

The chain recombines TRBV5-6 with TRBJ2-4, with D unresolved. CDR1 and CDR2 from the germline V gene are SGHDT and YYEEEE. V was trimmed by 3 bases and J by 7 bases, leaving 11 bases between them. The CDR3 consists of 13 residues. CDR3 DNA: TGTGCCAGCAGCTCCCCGTACATCAACATTCAGTACTTC. It is translated as CASSSPYINIQYF.

This chain uses TRBV13 with TRBJ2-3; 7 positions match TRBD1. The length of the CDR3 is 17 residues. The J segment lost 5 bases and the V segment lost 0 bases, leaving 11 bases of the junction unmatched. Germline loops: CDR1 PRHDT, CDR2 FYEKMQ (reference sequence). The CDR3 region has the DNA TGTGCCAGCAGCTTAGGCACACAGGGGATACGGAGAGATACGCAGTATTTT. It translates to CASSLGTQGIRRDTQYF.

The chain combines TRBV7-6 with TRBJ2-3; 8 nucleotides line up with TRBD2. Per germline, CDR1 SGHVS and CDR2 FNYEAQ. Trimming removed 2 bases from V and 5 bases from J; junction bases left unmatched: 9. The CDR3 spans 16 residues. The CDR3 DNA reads as TGTGCCAGCAGCTTAAGGATGAGCGGGAGTGTAGATACGCAGTATTTT. Encoded protein: CASSLRMSGSVDTQYF. The complete variable domain, with remaining parts taken from reference TRBV7-6 and TRBJ2-3, reads GAGVSQSPRYKVTKRGQDVALRCDPISGHVSLYWYRQALGQGPEFLTYFNYEAQQDKSGLPNDRFSAERPEGSISTLTIQRTEQRDSAMYRCASSLRMSGSVDTQYFGPGTRLTVL.

CDR3 nucleotides: TGTGCCAGTAGTATTCCTAGCGGGACTTACAATGAGCAGTTCTTC. This sequence encodes CASSIPSGTYNEQFF. V gene TRBV19 combines with J gene TRBJ2-1, with 9 bases that match TRBD2. Germline V gives CDR1 LNHDA, CDR2 SQIVND (reference sequence). This CDR3 has 15 residues. V trimming: 3 bases; J trimming: 4 bases; junction bases outside the gene matches: 4.

The V call is TRBV5-1, the J call TRBJ2-7; a weak D match, TRBD1 (5 bases). Trimming took off 2 bases at V and 6 bases at J, with 15 bases between the two ends. Germline loops: CDR1 SGHRS, CDR2 YFSETQ. CDR3 length: 14 amino acids. CDR3 sequence (DNA): TGCGCCAGCAGCTTTGGGGCGGTTACTGGCGAGCAGTACTTC. Amino acid sequence: CASSFGAVTGEQYF.

V gene TRBV18 combines with J gene TRBJ1-3; tentatively, D is TRBD1 (6 bases). Germline CDR1 is KGHSH and CDR2 is LQKENI. V lost 5 bases and J lost 4, with 15 bases in between. This CDR3 is 15 amino acids long. CDR3 loop: CASSSTGQTGNTIYF. In DNA, the CDR3 is TGTGCCAGCTCATCAACTGGACAGACCGGAAACACCATATATTTT.

V usage is TRBV28 and J usage is TRBJ2-5, with D unresolved. The germline V gene encodes CDR1 MDHEN and CDR2 SYDVKM. With 2 bases removed from V and 1 base from J, the gap between germline ends came to 8 bases. CDR3 length equals 14 residues. This CDR3 is CASSLRTGQETQYF. DNA of the CDR3: TGTGCCAGCAGTTTACGAACCGGCCAAGAGACCCAGTACTTC. Full variable domain (missing parts from reference TRBV28 and TRBJ2-5): DVKVTQSSRYLVKRTGEKVFLECVQDMDHENMFWYRQDPGLGLRLIYFSYDVKMKEKGDIPEGYSVSREKKERFSLILESASTNQTSMYLCASSLRTGQETQYFGPGTRLLVL.

The CDR3 reads CASSQGVLVIAGTQYF. CDR3 coding DNA: TGCGCCAGCAGCCAGGGCGTACTAGTCATTGCTGGGACCCAGTACTTC. V usage is TRBV4-1 and J usage is TRBJ2-5; maybe TRBD2 (5 bases). Germline CDR1 is MGHRA and CDR2 is YSYEKL. CDR3 size: 16 residues. The germline V and J ends were trimmed by 3 bases and 7 bases, with 21 bases remaining between them.

The J gene is TRBJ2-5, the V gene TRBV7-7; TRBD2 matches at 15 bases. The J segment lost 5 bases and the V segment lost 3 bases, leaving 7 bases of the junction unmatched. The CDR3 has 17 residues. Germline V gene sequence: CDR1 SSHAT, CDR2 FNYEAQ (reference sequence). The CDR3 DNA reads TGTGCCAGCAGCTTGGGACTAGCGGGAGGAAGAGGGGAGACCCAGTACTTC. This sequence encodes CASSLGLAGGRGETQYF.

This clone was seen a few times. The V call is TRBV5-1, the J call TRBJ1-5, with TRBD1 matching over 8 bases. CDR1 SGHRS and CDR2 YFSETQ come from the germline V gene. The CDR3 is 15 amino acids. The junction had 5 bases not matched to a gene; V was cut back by 4 bases and J by 2 bases. The CDR3 loop reads CASSPEGQGNQPQHF. The CDR3 DNA is TGCGCCAGCAGCCCGGAGGGACAGGGCAATCAGCCCCAGCATTTT.

The chain recombines TRBV3-1 (or the pseudogene TRBV3-2) with TRBJ1-4, with D possibly being TRBD1 (6 bases). Trimming removed 1 base from V and 0 bases from J, with 9 bases in between. The CDR3 loop spans 16 amino acids. Looked up from germline, CDR1 is LGHDT and CDR2 is YNNKEL (reference sequence). The CDR3 loop reads CASSQGTAATNEKLFF. DNA of the CDR3: TGTGCCAGCAGCCAAGGGACAGCCGCAACTAATGAAAAACTGTTTTTT.

V is TRBV24-1 and J is TRBJ2-1, with D perhaps TRBD2 (5 bases). CDR1 and CDR2 from the germline V gene are KGHDR and SFDVKD. The ends were cut back, 0 bases at V and 10 bases at J, with 6 bases in the middle. This CDR3 comprises 12 residues. This CDR3 reads CATSDLTGEQFF. CDR3 nucleotides: TGTGCCACCAGTGATTTGACGGGAGAGCAGTTCTTC.

The chain carries TRBV5-1 and TRBJ2-1; TRBD2 is a possible D gene (5 bases). CDR3 size: 14 residues. V was clipped by 4 bases and J by 12 bases, with 20 bases between them. Germline assignment: CDR1 SGHRS and CDR2 YFSETQ. CDR3 sequence reads: CASSQDGVSIRQFF. The CDR3 nucleotides are TGCGCCAGCAGCCAGGACGGGGTCTCCATTAGGCAGTTCTTC.

In this sample, this clone turned up a few times. This chain connects TRBV3-1 (or the pseudogene TRBV3-2) to TRBJ2-2, with TRBD2 identical over 10 bases. Trimming cost V 6 bases and J 6 bases; bases outside gene matches: 13. The CDR3 is 17 amino acids. Germline loops: CDR1 LGHDT, CDR2 YNNKEL (reference sequence). The CDR3 region is CASRLEMASGGPGELFF. The CDR3 DNA reads as TGTGCCAGCAGACTAGAAATGGCTAGCGGGGGACCCGGGGAGCTGTTTTTT.

This rearrangement joins TRBV3-1 (or the pseudogene TRBV3-2) to TRBJ1-5; D remains ambiguous. Germline CDR1 is LGHDT and CDR2 is YNNKEL (reference sequence). The ends were cut back, 1 base at V and 6 bases at J, with 7 bases in the middle. This CDR3 has 13 residues. This CDR3 is CASSQVQGQPQHF. The CDR3 nucleotides read TGTGCCAGCAGCCAAGTTCAAGGTCAGCCCCAGCATTTT.